This T cell receptor (beta chain) was documented in a study of control samples from healthy donors and cancer patients. TCRdb's copy holds only in-frame clones and misses some; the assay was immunoSEQ multiplex PCR. The sample yields about 89,000 clones, around nine tenths seen once. There are 17 residues in the CDR3. CDR1 is SGHVS, CDR2 FQNEAQ, per germline. Losses at the gene ends were 1 base for V and 8 bases for J; bases not matched to a gene: 13. This TCR was sampled from a young man in good health. The chain carries TRBV7-8 and TRBJ2-1; 8 nucleotides line up with TRBD2. Material for sequencing was blood. CDR3 amino acids: CASSLGPKGGGFDEQFF. The CDR3 nucleotides are TGTGCCAGCAGCTTAGGGCCGAAGGGCGGGGGGTTCGATGAGCAGTTCTTC.